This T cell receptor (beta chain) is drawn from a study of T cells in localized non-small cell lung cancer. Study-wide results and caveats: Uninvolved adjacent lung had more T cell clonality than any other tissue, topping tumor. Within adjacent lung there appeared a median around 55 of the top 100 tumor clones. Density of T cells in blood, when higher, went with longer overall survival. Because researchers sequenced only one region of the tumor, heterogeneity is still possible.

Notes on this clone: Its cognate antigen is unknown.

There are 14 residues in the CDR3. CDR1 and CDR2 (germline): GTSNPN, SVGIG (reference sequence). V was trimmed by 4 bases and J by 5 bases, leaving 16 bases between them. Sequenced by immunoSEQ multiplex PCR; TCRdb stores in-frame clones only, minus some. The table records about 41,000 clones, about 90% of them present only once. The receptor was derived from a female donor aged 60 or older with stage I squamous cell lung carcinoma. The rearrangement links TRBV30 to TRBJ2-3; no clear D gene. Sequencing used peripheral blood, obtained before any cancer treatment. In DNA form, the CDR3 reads TGTGCCTGGACCCGTAGAAGGATCTTAGATACGCAGTATTTT. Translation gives CAWTRRRILDTQYF.